Shown below are 7 T cell receptor beta chains from a single sample sequenced in a study of regulatory T cells in long-lasting Graves disease. Stated time point: newly diagnosed GD, antithyroid drugs for less than 3 months. Construction of the TCR library relied on RNA isolated from PBMCs. Construction of the TCR beta libraries employed iRepertoire HTBI primers in conjunction with Arm-PCR of CDR3 regions. One entry per CDR3 protein, called by TCRdb with MiXCR from the multiplex PCR reads. The sample shows 350,000 to 500,000 distinct CDR3 sequences, roughly 15% of them seen only once. The sample also formed part of further work on T cells in Graves' hyperthyroidism and ophthalmopathy.

This material consisted of peripheral blood mononuclear cells (PBMCs), taken at new diagnosis, from a patient treated with antithyroid drugs. These receptors came from a woman aged 50 to 65 with Graves disease.

This clonotype has ten or more counts. The genes are TRBV7-9 and TRBJ2-7; 9 nucleotides align to TRBD1. Germline CDR1 SEHNR, CDR2 FQNEAQ (reference sequence). Trimming took 2 bases from V and 1 from J; bases not matched to a gene: 12. CDR3 size: 18 residues. CDR3 bases: TGTGCCAGCAGCTTACCCTACGCCGGGACAGGGCTTTCCTACGAGCAGTACTTC. It translates to CASSLPYAGTGLSYEQYF. The full variable domain, in which reference TRBV7-9 and TRBJ2-7 provide the parts outside the CDR3, is DTGVSQNPRHKITKRGQNVTFRCDPISEHNRLYWYRQTLGQGPEFLTYFQNEAQLEKSRLLSDRFSAERPKGSFSTLEIQRTEQGDSAMYLCASSLPYAGTGLSYEQYFGPGTRLTVT.

This clonotype has at least ten counts. The V and J genes are TRBV12-3 or TRBV12-4 and TRBJ2-3; 10 bases map to TRBD2. This CDR3 spans 16 amino acids. J lost 6 bases, V lost 6 bases, and 12 bases had no gene match. CDR3 in amino acids: CASSRRAGGPGDTQYF. CDR3 coding DNA: TGTGCCAGCAGCCGTAGAGCGGGAGGGCCCGGGGATACGCAGTATTTT.

This clonotype appeared a few times. The gene calls are TRBV5-5 and TRBJ1-1; D not resolved. CDR3 length equals 13 residues. Trimming took off 1 base at V and 3 bases at J, with 7 bases between the two ends. The germline V gene encodes CDR1 SGHKS and CDR2 YYEKEE (reference sequence). CDR3 amino acids: CASSLSGYTEAFF. In DNA, the CDR3 is TGTGCCAGCAGCTTGTCTGGGTACACTGAAGCTTTCTTT.

About this clonotype: This sequence may be a read error, since a much larger clone differs from it by one base. V is TRBV20-1 and J is TRBJ2-1, with D tentatively TRBD2 (5 bases). The CDR3 has 14 residues. Germline V gene data show CDR1 as DFQATT and CDR2 as SNEGSKA (reference sequence). This CDR3 is CSASRSSPNSEQCF. In DNA form, the CDR3 reads TGCAGTGCTAGCCGGTCTAGCCCAAACAGTGAGCAGTGCTTC.

This clonotype was counted at least ten times. This rearrangement joins TRBV10-3 to TRBJ2-1; 8 bases fit TRBD2. The CDR3 length is 18 residues. Trimming took 0 bases from V and 0 from J; bases not matched to a gene: 7. The germline gives CDR1 ENHRY, CDR2 SYGVKD. The chain's CDR3 is CAISESSGRGGSYNEQFF. The CDR3 DNA is TGTGCCATCAGTGAGTCCTCCGGGAGGGGGGGCTCCTACAATGAGCAGTTCTTC.

This clonotype has at least ten counts. The chain uses TRBV5-5 and TRBJ1-2; D is uncertain. Between the trimmed V and J ends, which lost 0 bases and 4 bases, there was a span of 4 bases. The CDR3 sequence is 12 residues long. Per the germline V gene, CDR1 is SGHKS and CDR2 is YYEKEE (reference sequence). The CDR3 is CASSLEGYGYTF. The CDR3 DNA sequence: TGTGCCAGCAGCTTGGAGGGCTATGGCTACACCTTC.

This chain connects TRBV10-3 to TRBJ2-7, with D tentatively TRBD1 or TRBD2 (5 bases each). The CDR3 is 13 residues long. The V and J ends lost 4 bases and 7 bases respectively, with 14 bases between them. Germline loops: CDR1 ENHRY, CDR2 SYGVKD. This chain's CDR3 is CAISVRDLGEQYF. In nucleotides, the CDR3 is TGTGCCATCAGTGTTCGGGACCTGGGAGAGCAGTACTTC.